The T cell receptor (beta chain) under discussion was sequenced for a study of human T cells and chemical hapten exposure. This clonotype has ten or more counts. The target antigen is unknown. Study results and caveats: Counts of TCRs expanded at PT1 correlated positively with patch test score. Each of the donors had alopecia, so their immune responses may not resemble those of healthy people.

What the library attached to individual cDNA molecules were unique molecular identifiers. Each CDR3 protein gets one entry after TCRdb re-called the RACE reads with MiXCR. The profile shows roughly 64,000 distinct CDR3 sequences, 11% of them singletons. Germline V CDR1 and CDR2: SGHVS, FQNEAQ. Trimming removed 5 bases from V and 4 bases from J; junction bases left unmatched: 7. The CDR3 runs 14 residues. The time point is: patch test 3, about 24 weeks after DPC sensitization. Treatment reported: therapeutic diphenylcyclopropenone sensitization with weekly scalp DPC. The authors extracted total RNA from unfractionated whole blood.

The input for sequencing was whole blood, taken in connection with sensitization to the hapten diphenylcyclopropenone (DPC). This sequence was found in a woman aged 25 to 39 with alopecia areata. Some clones in this sample may be carry-over from other donors' samples. The chain carries TRBV7-8 and TRBJ1-2, with 7 bases identical to TRBD1. CDR3 DNA sequence: TGTGCCAGCAGCCGGCGGGACAGCTCCTATGGCTACACCTTC. Translation gives CASSRRDSSYGYTF.